Listed below are T cell receptor beta chains from one sample, sequenced in a study of shared clonotypes between healthy human individuals. TCRdb keeps only in-frame clones here, not all; method: immunoSEQ multiplex PCR. The sample includes some 1 million clones, roughly 80% of them seen just once. Sequences were obtained from memory CD4+ T cells sorted from blood. The receptors come from a man aged 18 to 29 in good health. The CDR3 runs from the conserved cysteine through the conserved F or W. Each record gives: clone size, J gene, D gene, V gene, CDR3 DNA, CDR3 protein. A D gene is named only where the DNA matches it firmly. A clone size is listed for some rows: how often the clone was seen (once, few, many), or a class if it is expanded.

. TRBJ2-7 . TRBV29-1 TGCAGCGTTGCAGGGACTTACTACGAGCAGTACTTC CSVAGTYYEQYF
. TRBJ2-7 TRBD1 TRBV5-1 TGCGCCAGCAGCCAATGGGGGGACAGGTCCTACGAGCAGTACTTC CASSQWGDRSYEQYF
. TRBJ2-1 . TRBV6-4 TGTGCCAGCAGCCGGGGAAATTCCTTCAATGAGCAGTTCTTC CASSRGNSFNEQFF
. TRBJ1-1 . TRBV6-6 TGTGCCAGCAGTTCAATACGACCTCGAGGGACTGAAGCTTTCTTT CASSSIRPRGTEAFF
. TRBJ2-1 . TRBV14 TGTGCCAGCAGCCCGGACATCTCAATCTACAATGAGCAGTTCTTC CASSPDISIYNEQFF
. TRBJ1-1 . TRBV7-2 TGTGCCAGCAGCTTAGTGGGGGGCGAAGTGGCCTTGAACACTGAAGCTTTCTTT CASSLVGGEVALNTEAFF
. TRBJ2-2 TRBD1 TRBV7-3 TGTGCCAGCAGCGCCCGACAGGGCACCGGGGAGCTGTTTTTT CASSARQGTGELFF
. TRBJ2-1 TRBD2 TRBV5-1 TGCGCCAGCAGCTTGCGGACTAGCGGGGGGAACAATGAGCAGTTCTTC CASSLRTSGGNNEQFF
few TRBJ1-5 . TRBV6-1 TGTGCCAGCAGTGAAGGGGATAGCAATCAGCCCCAGCATTTT CASSEGDSNQPQHF
. TRBJ2-5 TRBD1 TRBV6-1 TGTGCCAGCAGTGCAGGACAGGGAAGTGAGACCCAGTACTTC CASSAGQGSETQYF
. TRBJ1-1 . TRBV14 TGTGCCAGCAGCCAAGGGTCTAGTAGAACTCTGAGAGCTTTCTTT CASSQGSSRTLRAFF
. TRBJ2-5 TRBD1 TRBV5-4 TGTGCCAGCAGCTGGGACAGGGTTTTGGAGACCCAGTACTTC CASSWDRVLETQYF
. TRBJ2-7 . TRBV7-2 TGTGCCAGCAACTCCAGGAACGCCTACGAGCAGTACTTC CASNSRNAYEQYF
. TRBJ2-1 . TRBV28 TGTGCCAGCAGAGCGCGGTTATCCTACAATGAGCAGTTCTTC CASRARLSYNEQFF
few TRBJ1-1 . TRBV6-6 TGTGCCAGCAGCCCACAGGGAGGGAACACTGAAGCTTTCTTT CASSPQGGNTEAFF
. TRBJ1-2 TRBD1 TRBV25-1 TGTGCCAGCATAACAGGACAGGGGAAAAACTATGGCTACACCTTC CASITGQGKNYGYTF
. TRBJ2-5 TRBD2 TRBV28 TGTGCCAGCAGTTTGGGAGCGGGGGGGTTTTCGGAGACCCAGTACTTC CASSLGAGGFSETQYF
. TRBJ1-4 . TRBV2 TGTGCCAGCGGGGAGGGGATTAGAAATGAAAAACTGTTTTTT CASGEGIRNEKLFF
. TRBJ1-1 TRBD1 TRBV19 TGTGCCAGTAGTATACCAAGACAGGGGGCGGACACTGAAGCTTTCTTT CASSIPRQGADTEAFF
few TRBJ2-1 TRBD2 TRBV5-1 TGCGCCAGCAGCTCCCCGGGACTAGCGGGAGCCGGCTCCTACAATGAGCAGTTCTTC CASSSPGLAGAGSYNEQFF
. TRBJ1-2 TRBD1 TRBV10-3 TGTGCCATCAGTGACCAGGGGGCGATCGGCTACACCTTC CAISDQGAIGYTF
few TRBJ2-7 . TRBV7-6 TGTGCCAGTGGACAGCCGAACTACGAGCAGTACTTC CASGQPNYEQYF